This T cell receptor beta chain was observed in a study of shared clonotypes between healthy human individuals (dated by TCRdb to about 2020). As for the study more broadly: The cohort included a few men and a couple of women between 18 and 49 years of age. Per donor, three plates each were used for CD4 naive and CD4 memory, two for CD8 naive, and one for CD8 memory. To estimate repertoire size and how much clonotype sharing occurs between individuals, the study deeply sequenced the blood TCR repertoires of five healthy adults. To increase sequencing depth and limit assay-specific biases, TCR repertoire library preparation and sequencing were carried out by different laboratories using diverse techniques. Between about 0.8 and 8.9 billion PBMCs per donor were obtained by leukapheresis. General study outcomes and caveats: Because the study included only a small number of donors, the genetic and exposure-history diversity represented was limited. Across a handful of donors, roughly 5.4% of naive CD4, approximately 4% of naive CD8, under 2.5% of memory CD4, and roughly 0.41% of memory CD8 clonotypes were shared. Clonotypes shared by all four sorted-subset donors showed higher generation probabilities than non-shared clonotypes. Based on pairwise subsampling, the degree of clonotype sharing among donors was expected to be affected by sequencing depth. Only blood was sampled, and tissue TCR repertoires likely differ from those in blood. Even with the large sequencing depth, rarefaction of the sorted-subset datasets indicated that sequencing was incomplete. Naive subsets generally had larger estimated clonotype richness than memory subsets did.

Regarding this clone: What antigen it recognizes has not been identified. No quality values exist for individual bases; no much larger clone is one base distant.

The donors were healthy, HIV-negative adults who had no recently reported acute infections or vaccinations. Every donor was a Caucasian adult living in Nashville, Tennessee, USA. CD4+ T cells were enriched by magnetic negative selection, after which naive cells were positively selected on CD45RA and the negative fraction was taken as the memory subset. After blood collection by leukapheresis, PBMCs were isolated using Ficoll-Histopaque density gradient centrifugation and then cryopreserved in the vapor phase of liquid nitrogen. Analytical flow cytometry was used to check the purity and quantity of every magnetically sorted T cell population. Each sorted fraction had its genomic DNA isolated and then quantified by UV absorbance on a Nanodrop 2000c. TCR CDR3 regions were amplified from genomic DNA by multiplex PCR using the deep immunoSEQ assay. For each cell subset, the extracted genomic DNA was distributed evenly across all wells of several immunoSEQ 96-well plates, and each plate served as one replicate. For sorted subsets, 150 to 200 ng genomic DNA, equal to about 30,000 T cell genomes, was loaded into each replicate PCR. Purified libraries were measured with a Qubit 3.0 fluorometer, size-checked on a Bioanalyzer 2100, and measured again with the KAPA Library Quantification kit. A separate single-read 150-cycle Illumina NextSeq 550 flow cell was used to sequence each immunoSEQ 96-well plate. In the original analysis: The immunoSEQ output contained only junctional sequences without quality scores, so filtering could not match that applied to full-length reads. To assign V/J genes and CDR3, sequences were annotated against IMGT germline references using PyIR, a Python wrapper for IgBLAST v1.9. Reads were removed for weak V/J assignments (E-value above 1e-6), missing CDR3, stop codons, out-of-frame junctions, or ambiguous translated residues. A V3J clonotype was defined by an identical inferred V gene, J gene, and CDR3 amino acid sequence. Percentage overlap between repertoires was computed as shared unique clonotypes divided by the size of the smaller repertoire. Repertoire richness was assessed with RTK rarefaction, the Chao1 estimator, and Recon v2.1 estimates of unobserved clonotypes. For all TCRbeta clonotypes obtained by the gDNA method from a few donors, generation probabilities were computed with OLGA. TCRdb limited this immuneACCESS table to in-frame rearrangements with V and J called. A share of clones is missing; checked studies link under half to unresolved V genes, and the rest is unexplained. That table gives V, J and clone size, and the DNA gave D and trimming. This sample comprises about 1.1 million clones, approximately 80% of them detected only once. 0.89% of the sample lies in the top ten.

The material sequenced was memory CD4+ T cells from PBMCs. Interpreted using the paper, the cell subset or site label stands for: CD45RA-negative fraction. The receptor was derived from a man between 18 and 29 years old in good health. Some clones in this sample may be carry-over from other donors' samples.

DNA sequence: TGCGCCAGCAGCTTGGGACCGAACACAGATACGCAGTATTTT. Protein translation: CASSLGPNTDTQYF. This receptor chain uses TRBV5-1 and TRBJ2-3, with no D gene named confidently. Reading the germline V gene gives CDR1 SGHRS and CDR2 YFSETQ. Counted from cysteine to phenylalanine, this CDR3 has 14 amino acids. CDR3 DNA only is kept here, 42 bases in frame from base 1. Trimming costs V 0 bases and J 2 bases, and their ends lie 7 bases apart.